This is a list of T cell receptor beta chains from one sample in a study of T-cell reconstitution after alpha-beta-depleted transplantation in children. MiXCR, applied by TCRdb to the PCR reads, yields one record per CDR3 protein. Found here are 230,000 or so distinct CDR3 sequences, 7.5% to 10% of them singletons; the top ten hold about 4.8%. The sequencing here drew on PBMCs from the stem cell graft donor, taken from the stem cell graft. These receptors were taken from a human donor who donated a stem cell graft to a child with SCID. CDR3s include the opening cysteine and the closing phenylalanine or tryptophan. Each record gives: clone size, D gene, V gene, J gene, CDR3 protein, CDR3 DNA. The D gene is left open where the match is weak. Where a row states a size, it is once, few, many or the class of an expanded clone; other rows omit it.

abundance: many; d_gene: .; v_gene: TRBV7-9; j_gene: TRBJ2-3; CDR3aa: CASRSWTDTQYF; CDR3nt: TGTGCCAGCAGGTCTTGGACAGATACGCAGTATTTT
abundance: many; d_gene: .; v_gene: TRBV5-1; j_gene: TRBJ2-2; CDR3aa: CASTGTTHTGELFF; CDR3nt: TGCGCCAGCACCGGGACAACCCACACCGGGGAGCTGTTTTTT
abundance: .; d_gene: .; v_gene: TRBV2; j_gene: TRBJ1-2; CDR3aa: CASSVGAGYTF; CDR3nt: TGTGCCAGCAGTGTGGGGGCTGGCTACACCTTC
abundance: many; d_gene: .; v_gene: TRBV2; j_gene: TRBJ2-7; CDR3aa: CASSGSTVLYEQYF; CDR3nt: TGTGCCAGCAGTGGCTCTACAGTCCTCTACGAGCAGTACTTC
abundance: many; d_gene: .; v_gene: TRBV6-5; j_gene: TRBJ1-2; CDR3aa: CATAAAYYGYTF; CDR3nt: TGTGCCACCGCGGCCGCCTACTATGGCTACACCTTC
abundance: many; d_gene: .; v_gene: TRBV6-1; j_gene: TRBJ2-2; CDR3aa: CASPSPLAGSGELFF; CDR3nt: TGTGCCAGCCCCTCCCCGCTAGCAGGGTCCGGGGAGCTGTTTTTT
abundance: few; d_gene: .; v_gene: TRBV30; j_gene: TRBJ1-1; CDR3aa: CAWSVLPVSRGEAFF; CDR3nt: TGTGCCTGGAGTGTACTCCCCGTCTCAAGGGGTGAAGCTTTCTTT
abundance: once; d_gene: .; v_gene: TRBV12-3/TRBV12-4; j_gene: TRBJ1-1; CDR3aa: CASRVPSGLEAFF; CDR3nt: TGTGCCAGCAGAGTCCCTTCGGGGCTTGAAGCTTTCTTT
abundance: many; d_gene: .; v_gene: TRBV7-9; j_gene: TRBJ1-2; CDR3aa: CASSLSGVYTF; CDR3nt: TGTGCCAGCAGCTTAAGCGGGGTCTACACCTTC
abundance: many; d_gene: .; v_gene: TRBV18; j_gene: TRBJ1-5; CDR3aa: CASSPLSGARGQPQHF; CDR3nt: TGTGCCAGCTCACCGCTGTCAGGGGCGCGAGGTCAGCCCCAGCATTTT
abundance: many; d_gene: TRBD1; v_gene: TRBV6-1; j_gene: TRBJ1-2; CDR3aa: CASRQGALLYGYTF; CDR3nt: TGTGCCAGCAGGCAGGGGGCCTTACTCTATGGCTACACCTTC
abundance: many; d_gene: .; v_gene: TRBV5-6; j_gene: TRBJ1-1; CDR3aa: CASSSLTGGAFF; CDR3nt: TGTGCCAGCAGCTCCCTAACCGGGGGAGCTTTCTTT
abundance: many; d_gene: .; v_gene: TRBV27; j_gene: TRBJ1-1; CDR3aa: CASSFPGANTEAFF; CDR3nt: TGTGCCAGCAGTTTCCCAGGAGCGAACACTGAAGCTTTCTTT
abundance: many; d_gene: .; v_gene: TRBV7-6; j_gene: TRBJ2-7; CDR3aa: CASSLFGGPYEQYF; CDR3nt: TGTGCCAGCAGCCTCTTTGGAGGACCCTACGAGCAGTACTTC
abundance: many; d_gene: TRBD1; v_gene: TRBV29-1; j_gene: TRBJ2-7; CDR3aa: CSVEGQGYEQYF; CDR3nt: TGCAGCGTTGAAGGACAGGGGTACGAGCAGTACTTC
abundance: many; d_gene: .; v_gene: TRBV20-1; j_gene: TRBJ2-3; CDR3aa: CSASPLPDTQYF; CDR3nt: TGCAGTGCCTCACCCCTGCCGGATACGCAGTATTTT
abundance: many; d_gene: TRBD2; v_gene: TRBV24-1; j_gene: TRBJ2-3; CDR3aa: CATSDPPSGGLLSDTQYF; CDR3nt: TGTGCCACCAGTGATCCACCCTCGGGGGGGCTATTATCAGATACGCAGTATTTT
abundance: .; d_gene: TRBD1; v_gene: TRBV28; j_gene: TRBJ1-1; CDR3aa: CASRTGGGNTEAFF; CDR3nt: TGTGCCAGCAGGACAGGGGGCGGGAACACTGAAGCTTTCTTT
abundance: many; d_gene: .; v_gene: TRBV24-1; j_gene: TRBJ2-3; CDR3aa: CATSQGVTDTQYF; CDR3nt: TGTGCCACCAGTCAGGGCGTTACAGATACGCAGTATTTT
abundance: many; d_gene: TRBD1; v_gene: TRBV12-3/TRBV12-4; j_gene: TRBJ1-2; CDR3aa: CASTTGGYLHGYTF; CDR3nt: TGTGCCAGCACCACAGGGGGGTATCTCCATGGCTACACCTTC
abundance: many; d_gene: TRBD1; v_gene: TRBV7-2; j_gene: TRBJ2-1; CDR3aa: CASSLIPGGGEQFF; CDR3nt: TGTGCCAGCAGCTTAATTCCAGGGGGCGGTGAGCAGTTCTTC
abundance: many; d_gene: .; v_gene: TRBV20-1; j_gene: TRBJ1-2; CDR3aa: CSALGQGNYGYTF; CDR3nt: TGCAGTGCTCTAGGGCAGGGAAACTATGGCTACACCTTC
abundance: many; d_gene: TRBD1; v_gene: TRBV28; j_gene: TRBJ2-5; CDR3aa: CASRIRDRVLETQYF; CDR3nt: TGTGCCAGCAGGATCCGGGACAGGGTGTTAGAGACCCAGTACTTC
abundance: many; d_gene: .; v_gene: TRBV6-5; j_gene: TRBJ2-1; CDR3aa: CASLLGAYNEQFF; CDR3nt: TGTGCCAGCCTCCTGGGGGCCTACAATGAGCAGTTCTTC
abundance: .; d_gene: .; v_gene: TRBV29-1; j_gene: TRBJ2-3; CDR3aa: CSPGVDTQYF; CDR3nt: TGCAGCCCCGGAGTGGATACGCAGTATTTT
abundance: many; d_gene: .; v_gene: TRBV5-1; j_gene: TRBJ1-1; CDR3aa: CASSLADQGHLNTEAFF; CDR3nt: TGCGCCAGCAGCTTGGCGGATCAAGGACACCTGAACACTGAAGCTTTCTTT
abundance: many; d_gene: .; v_gene: TRBV7-9; j_gene: TRBJ1-1; CDR3aa: CASSRGSRGNTEAFF; CDR3nt: TGTGCCAGCAGCAGGGGGTCCAGGGGGAACACTGAAGCTTTCTTT
abundance: many; d_gene: TRBD2; v_gene: TRBV27; j_gene: TRBJ2-1; CDR3aa: CASSLFGGSTYNEQFF; CDR3nt: TGTGCCAGCAGTTTATTCGGCGGGAGTACCTACAATGAGCAGTTCTTC
abundance: many; d_gene: .; v_gene: TRBV5-1; j_gene: TRBJ2-7; CDR3aa: CASSFVGGSYEQYF; CDR3nt: TGCGCCAGCAGCTTCGTGGGGGGCTCCTACGAGCAGTACTTC
abundance: many; d_gene: TRBD1; v_gene: TRBV20-1; j_gene: TRBJ2-7; CDR3aa: CSARVGRDRGYEQYF; CDR3nt: TGCAGTGCTAGAGTGGGCCGGGACAGGGGCTACGAGCAGTACTTC
abundance: many; d_gene: TRBD2; v_gene: TRBV29-1; j_gene: TRBJ2-5; CDR3aa: CSLGGGERETQYF; CDR3nt: TGCAGTCTTGGTGGGGGGGAGCGAGAGACCCAGTACTTC
abundance: many; d_gene: TRBD2; v_gene: TRBV20-1; j_gene: TRBJ2-1; CDR3aa: CSANGRRYNEQFF; CDR3nt: TGCAGTGCCAACGGGAGGCGCTACAATGAGCAGTTCTTC
abundance: many; d_gene: .; v_gene: TRBV12-3/TRBV12-4; j_gene: TRBJ2-1; CDR3aa: CASKDGGSYNEQFF; CDR3nt: TGTGCCAGCAAGGACGGAGGCTCCTACAATGAGCAGTTCTTC
abundance: many; d_gene: TRBD1; v_gene: TRBV28; j_gene: TRBJ2-7; CDR3aa: CASSLGRTDRSSYEQYF; CDR3nt: TGTGCCAGCAGCCTAGGCCGTACGGACAGGAGCTCCTACGAGCAGTACTTC
abundance: many; d_gene: .; v_gene: TRBV6-1; j_gene: TRBJ1-6; CDR3aa: CASRTMALNSPLHF; CDR3nt: TGTGCCAGCAGGACGATGGCCCTGAATTCACCCCTCCACTTT
abundance: many; d_gene: .; v_gene: TRBV5-1; j_gene: TRBJ2-1; CDR3aa: CASSWGAGSDGEQFF; CDR3nt: TGCGCCAGCAGCTGGGGGGCAGGGTCTGACGGTGAGCAGTTCTTC
abundance: .; d_gene: TRBD1; v_gene: TRBV6-5; j_gene: TRBJ2-7; CDR3aa: CASSYLRTGTSYEQYF; CDR3nt: TGTGCCAGCAGTTACCTCCGGACAGGTACCTCCTACGAGCAGTACTTC
abundance: many; d_gene: .; v_gene: TRBV12-3/TRBV12-4; j_gene: TRBJ1-2; CDR3aa: CASSFHGANYGYTF; CDR3nt: TGTGCCAGCAGTTTTCACGGAGCTAACTATGGCTACACCTTC
abundance: many; d_gene: .; v_gene: TRBV6-5; j_gene: TRBJ2-7; CDR3aa: CASSYSQDYEQYF; CDR3nt: TGTGCCAGCAGTTACTCACAAGACTACGAGCAGTACTTC
abundance: .; d_gene: .; v_gene: TRBV4-2; j_gene: TRBJ2-5; CDR3aa: CASSQDIQVQDTQSF; CDR3nt: TGTGCCAGCAGCCAAGATATACAGGTCCAAGACACCCAGTCCTTC
abundance: many; d_gene: .; v_gene: TRBV19; j_gene: TRBJ2-3; CDR3aa: CASSIREETGLTDTQYF; CDR3nt: TGTGCCAGTAGTATAAGGGAAGAGACAGGACTCACAGATACGCAGTATTTT
abundance: many; d_gene: .; v_gene: TRBV4-1; j_gene: TRBJ1-5; CDR3aa: CASSQYAGVFNQPQHF; CDR3nt: TGCGCCAGCAGCCAATACGCAGGGGTGTTCAATCAGCCCCAGCATTTT
abundance: many; d_gene: .; v_gene: TRBV20-1; j_gene: TRBJ1-1; CDR3aa: CSAGGGQRRAFF; CDR3nt: TGCAGTGCCGGAGGGGGGCAGAGACGAGCTTTCTTT
abundance: few; d_gene: .; v_gene: TRBV5-5; j_gene: TRBJ2-3; CDR3aa: CASAPGPFTDTQYF; CDR3nt: TGTGCCAGCGCCCCCGGGCCCTTCACAGATACGCAGTATTTT
abundance: many; d_gene: .; v_gene: TRBV5-1; j_gene: TRBJ1-1; CDR3aa: CASMEGSTEAFF; CDR3nt: TGCGCCAGCATGGAGGGGAGCACTGAAGCTTTCTTT
abundance: many; d_gene: TRBD1; v_gene: TRBV7-9; j_gene: TRBJ2-3; CDR3aa: CASSLWGTGSPDTQYF; CDR3nt: TGTGCCAGCAGCTTATGGGGGACAGGGTCGCCAGATACGCAGTATTTT
abundance: .; d_gene: .; v_gene: TRBV19; j_gene: TRBJ2-3; CDR3aa: CASSRILLTDTQYF; CDR3nt: TGTGCCAGTAGTCGGATATTACTCACAGATACGCAGTATTTT
abundance: many; d_gene: TRBD1; v_gene: TRBV28; j_gene: TRBJ1-1; CDR3aa: CASTIRGQGAFF; CDR3nt: TGTGCCAGCACCATACGCGGACAGGGGGCTTTCTTT
abundance: many; d_gene: .; v_gene: TRBV12-3/TRBV12-4; j_gene: TRBJ1-3; CDR3aa: CASSFSGAAGNTIYF; CDR3nt: TGTGCCAGCAGTTTTTCCGGGGCGGCAGGAAACACCATATATTTT
abundance: many; d_gene: .; v_gene: TRBV29-1; j_gene: TRBJ1-5; CDR3aa: CSVDGQGNQPQHF; CDR3nt: TGCAGCGTTGACGGCCAGGGCAATCAGCCCCAGCATTTT
abundance: many; d_gene: TRBD2; v_gene: TRBV3-1; j_gene: TRBJ2-7; CDR3aa: CASSQDKAGGHVSYEQYF; CDR3nt: TGTGCCAGCAGCCAAGATAAAGCGGGGGGGCACGTTTCCTACGAGCAGTACTTC
abundance: many; d_gene: .; v_gene: TRBV2; j_gene: TRBJ2-1; CDR3aa: CASNIGTNEQFF; CDR3nt: TGTGCCAGCAACATCGGGACTAATGAGCAGTTCTTC
abundance: many; d_gene: .; v_gene: TRBV5-4; j_gene: TRBJ2-1; CDR3aa: CASSLAQGNEQFF; CDR3nt: TGTGCCAGCAGCTTGGCACAGGGCAATGAGCAGTTCTTC
abundance: many; d_gene: .; v_gene: TRBV5-6; j_gene: TRBJ1-5; CDR3aa: CASSLFWESNQPQHF; CDR3nt: TGTGCCAGCAGCTTGTTCTGGGAAAGCAATCAGCCCCAGCATTTT
abundance: many; d_gene: .; v_gene: TRBV7-9; j_gene: TRBJ1-2; CDR3aa: CASSLGAEANYGYTF; CDR3nt: TGTGCCAGCAGCTTAGGGGCAGAGGCTAACTATGGCTACACCTTC
abundance: many; d_gene: TRBD2; v_gene: TRBV4-1; j_gene: TRBJ2-7; CDR3aa: CASSQNSGGAPYEQYF; CDR3nt: TGCGCCAGCAGCCAGAATAGCGGGGGGGCCCCCTACGAGCAGTACTTC
abundance: many; d_gene: TRBD2; v_gene: TRBV7-2; j_gene: TRBJ2-1; CDR3aa: CASSSGLAISEQFF; CDR3nt: TGTGCCAGCAGCTCGGGACTAGCTATTAGTGAGCAGTTCTTC
abundance: many; d_gene: TRBD2; v_gene: TRBV18; j_gene: TRBJ2-1; CDR3aa: CASSPPERGGLNEQFF; CDR3nt: TGTGCCAGCTCACCACCGGAGCGGGGGGGCCTGAATGAGCAGTTCTTC
abundance: many; d_gene: .; v_gene: TRBV6-1; j_gene: TRBJ2-7; CDR3aa: CASTTGYSYEQYF; CDR3nt: TGTGCCAGCACCACGGGGTACTCCTACGAGCAGTACTTC
abundance: many; d_gene: TRBD2; v_gene: TRBV20-1; j_gene: TRBJ2-3; CDR3aa: CSARVQRGRDTQYF; CDR3nt: TGCAGTGCTAGGGTCCAGCGGGGCCGCGATACGCAGTATTTT